Below, one T cell receptor (beta chain) is given with its context. The record originates from a study of blood T cell repertoires in COVID-19. Whole-study context: The analysed material was cDNA or gDNA that came from T cells, B-cell-depleted T cells, or PBMCs.

The CDR3 has 13 residues. Trimming shortened V by 1 base and J by 6 bases, and 6 bases separated the two germline ends. The table came from immunoSEQ multiplex PCR; TCRdb's copy has only in-frame clones and leaves some out. The sample shows roughly 230,000 clones, approximately 80% of them seen only once. The receptor's source is a man in his forties with acute or convalescent COVID-19. The sample was peripheral blood. The genes are TRBV12-3 or TRBV12-4 and TRBJ2-2, with a possible D match to TRBD2 (6 bases). The CDR3 coding sequence is TGTGCCAGCAGTTTAGGGGAGGCCGGGGAGCTGTTTTTT. The encoded protein is CASSLGEAGELFF.